The 5 T cell receptor beta chains below come from one sample, sequenced in a study of liver allograft versus peripheral blood T cells. Study in general: T cell receptor repertoires in transplanted livers were compared with those in recipients' peripheral blood.

MiXCR was run by TCRdb on the reads, yielding one entry per CDR3 protein. The table shows approximately 9,000 distinct CDR3 sequences, with about a fifth occurring only once. The receptor source for this set is a human patient who had a liver transplant. The graft donor may account for some of the T cells.

The chain is built from TRBV6-5 and TRBJ1-1; perhaps TRBD1 as D (5 bases). Trimming removed 0 bases at V and 7 bases at J, with 12 bases between. This CDR3 is 14 amino acids long. CDR1 and CDR2 from the germline V gene are MNHEY and SVGAGI. Written as DNA, the CDR3 is TGTGCCAGCAGTTACTCGCAGGGACGGCTTGAAGCTTTCTTT. As protein: CASSYSQGRLEAFF.

By frequency in the sample, this clonotype is medium-sized. The V call is TRBV29-1, the J call TRBJ1-4; 9 bases match TRBD1. V shed 6 bases and J 7 bases; nucleotides not matched to a gene: 3. Germline CDR1 reads SQVTM; CDR2 reads ANQGSEA. The length of the CDR3 is 12 residues. Written as DNA, the CDR3 is TGCAGCGTCAAGGACAGGGGTGAAAAACTGTTTTTT. Amino acid sequence: CSVKDRGEKLFF.

The rearrangement joins TRBV20-1 to TRBJ1-4; tentative D call: TRBD1 (6 bases). From germline, CDR1 is DFQATT and CDR2 SNEGSKA (reference sequence). The CDR3 has 13 amino acids. The V end lost 2 bases, the J end lost 7 bases, and 11 bases lay between the germline ends. This chain's CDR3 is CSARSGGGEKLFF. The CDR3 DNA follows: TGCAGTGCTAGATCCGGGGGCGGTGAAAAACTGTTTTTT.

This clonotype showed up many times. The chain couples TRBV7-9 to TRBJ1-1; D uncertain. The V gene lost 1 base and the J gene lost 9 bases, with 12 bases spanning the gap. The CDR3 is 13 amino acids. Germline V gene lookup returns CDR1 SEHNR and CDR2 FQNEAQ (reference sequence). CDR3 residues: CASSLEDGTKAFF. The CDR3 DNA reads as TGTGCCAGCAGCTTAGAAGACGGAACGAAAGCTTTCTTT.

This clonotype is termed medium-sized. This chain connects TRBV6-1 to TRBJ2-7, with D possibly being TRBD1 (5 bases). Trimming shortened V by 6 bases and J by 0 bases, and 9 bases separated the two germline ends. Germline CDR1 MNHNS, CDR2 SASEGT. The CDR3 covers 13 residues. The CDR3 region has the DNA TGTGCCAGCAGGCCCGACAGCTCCTACGAGCAGTACTTC. Translated: CASRPDSSYEQYF.